Following are 2 T cell receptor beta chains from one sample sequenced in a study of breast tumors, draining lymph nodes, adjacent tissues. TCRdb used MiXCR to reprocess the multiplex PCR reads, holding one entry per CDR3 protein. The sample consists of about 230,000 distinct CDR3 sequences, approximately 30% of them appearing once. Axillary draining lymph nodes of breast cancer patients supplied the node samples. The sequenced material came from axillary lymph node tissue. The receptors were sampled from a female donor with breast cancer. Some clones in this sample may be carry-over from other donors' samples.

The rearrangement joins TRBV29-1 to TRBJ2-1; D gene unclear. Germline V gene data show CDR1 as SQVTM and CDR2 as ANQGSEA. The germline V and J ends were trimmed by 8 bases and 0 bases, with 8 bases remaining between them. The CDR3 sequence is 12 residues long. Here the CDR3 DNA reads TGCAGCCTTACCTACTCCTACAATGAGCAGTTCTTC. Translation gives CSLTYSYNEQFF.

As concerns this clonotype: A read error is likely, as this CDR3 ends without the conserved phenylalanine or tryptophan. CDR3 DNA: TGTGCCAGCAGTGACCGAGGGCTAGCGGATACGCAGTATCTT. This gives the protein CASSDRGLADTQYL. This sequence joins TRBV2 and TRBJ2-3, with a weak D call TRBD2 (6 bases). The CDR3 sequence is 14 residues long. V lost 3 bases, J lost 6 bases, and 13 bases lay in between. Germline CDR1 reads SNHLY; CDR2 reads FYNNEI.